Listed below are T cell receptor beta chains from one sample, sequenced in a study of low-dose radiotherapy and immunotherapy resistance in tumors. TCRdb called the reads again in MiXCR, with one record for every CDR3 protein. The table includes 59,000 or so distinct CDR3 sequences, approximately 26% detected once. The starting material was PBMCs, obtained before treatment. These receptors all come from a male donor with rectosigmoid adenocarcinoma. CDR3s include the opening cysteine and the closing phenylalanine or tryptophan. D genes are given only for firm matches. Size is omitted from some rows. Given values are once, few, many or a class for expanded clones.

CDR3aa,CDR3nt,j_gene,v_gene,d_gene,abundance
CASSDPGQLQQYF,TGTGCCAGCAGTGACCCAGGGCAGTTACAGCAGTACTTC,TRBJ2-7,TRBV2,.,many
CASGRMVGDTQYF,TGTGCCAGCGGACGGATGGTCGGAGATACGCAGTATTTT,TRBJ2-3,TRBV6-5,.,many
CASSMKPGTSGRVSYNEQFF,TGTGCCAGTAGTATGAAGCCCGGGACTAGCGGGAGGGTCTCCTACAATGAGCAGTTCTTC,TRBJ2-1,TRBV19,TRBD2,many
CASRVGTPSYNEQFF,TGTGCCAGCAGGGTAGGGACACCCTCCTACAATGAGCAGTTCTTC,TRBJ2-1,TRBV28,.,many
CASSGVFGKRNSPLHF,TGTGCCAGCAGTGGGGTTTTCGGGAAAAGGAATTCACCCCTCCACTTT,TRBJ1-6,TRBV6-2/TRBV6-3,.,many
CASSQDLGVQGGTGELFF,TGCGCCAGCAGCCAAGATCTTGGGGTACAGGGCGGCACCGGGGAGCTGTTTTTT,TRBJ2-2,TRBV4-3,.,many
CASLFPPTGRNTEAFF,TGTGCCAGTCTATTCCCCCCCACAGGGAGGAACACTGAAGCTTTCTTT,TRBJ1-1,TRBV2,.,.
CASSLMTGLNQPQHF,TGTGCCAGCAGTTTAATGACAGGGCTTAATCAGCCCCAGCATTTT,TRBJ1-5,TRBV28,TRBD1,many
CASIRGTSGSPSSYNEQFF,TGTGCCAGTATCCGCGGGACTAGCGGGTCCCCGAGCTCCTACAATGAGCAGTTCTTC,TRBJ2-1,TRBV19,TRBD2,many
CASTASGEGTQYF,TGTGCCAGCACGGCTAGCGGGGAGGGGACCCAGTACTTC,TRBJ2-5,TRBV6-1,TRBD2,many
CASSIGITSSEPSETQYF,TGCGCCAGCAGCATTGGGATTACGAGCTCCGAACCCTCCGAGACCCAGTACTTC,TRBJ2-5,TRBV5-1,.,.
CASNAGGEETQYF,TGTGCCAGCAACGCCGGGGGGGAAGAGACCCAGTACTTC,TRBJ2-5,TRBV28,TRBD2,many
CASSLLRLAGGSGELFFF,.,TRBJ2-2,TRBV7-2,.,.
CASSFSVTGGELFF,TGTGCCAGCAGTTTTTCGGTGACAGGGGGGGAGCTGTTTTTT,TRBJ2-2,TRBV28,TRBD1,many
CASSLTGTGGNQPQHF,TGTGCCAGCTCATTGACCGGGACAGGGGGCAATCAGCCCCAGCATTTT,TRBJ1-5,TRBV18,TRBD1,once
CASSLGGVNEKLFF,TGTGCCAGCAGTTTGGGGGGGGTCAATGAAAAACTGTTTTTT,TRBJ1-4,TRBV12-3/TRBV12-4,.,many
CASNQPPPQDRGCTEAFF,TGTGCCAGCAACCAACCACCCCCGCAGGACAGGGGGTGTACTGAAGCTTTCTTT,TRBJ1-1,TRBV3-1,TRBD1,few
CASRGPGDGRPYEQYF,TGTGCCAGCAGGGGACCTGGCGACGGACGCCCGTACGAGCAGTACTTC,TRBJ2-7,TRBV28,.,many
CASSLGGLGAFF,TGTGCCAGCAGCTTGGGGGGGCTGGGGGCTTTCTTT,TRBJ1-1,TRBV5-4,.,many
CASSLRGSGSYNEQFF,TGTGCCAGCAGCTTAAGGGGTAGCGGGAGCTACAATGAGCAGTTCTTC,TRBJ2-1,TRBV11-3,TRBD2,many
CASREEHLQYF,TGTGCCAGCAGGGAAGAACACCTGCAGTACTTC,TRBJ2-7,TRBV28,.,many
CAWRGDFQETQYF,TGTGCCTGGCGTGGGGACTTCCAAGAGACCCAGTACTTC,TRBJ2-5,TRBV30,.,.
CASWTGMNTEAFF,TGTGCCAGCTGGACAGGCATGAACACTGAAGCTTTCTTT,TRBJ1-1,TRBV6-6,TRBD1,.
CASSIQGMGTDTQYF,TGTGCCAGCAGTATACAGGGGATGGGGACAGATACGCAGTATTTT,TRBJ2-3,TRBV6-1,TRBD1,many
CASSLPHRVESPLHF,TGTGCCAGCAGTTTACCCCACAGGGTTGAGTCACCCCTCCACTTT,TRBJ1-6,TRBV28,.,many
CASSYESESGELFF,TGTGCCAGCAGTTACGAATCGGAGTCCGGGGAGCTGTTTTTT,TRBJ2-2,TRBV6-1,.,few
CASRRASGSRKTQYF,TGTGCCAGCAGACGAGCTAGCGGCAGCCGAAAGACCCAGTACTTC,TRBJ2-5,TRBV9,TRBD2,many
CASSYVRALPNSGANVLTF,TGTGCCAGCAGTTACGTCCGGGCCCTCCCAAATTCTGGGGCCAACGTCCTGACTTTC,TRBJ2-6,TRBV6-2/TRBV6-3,.,many
CASSPSFTTDTQYF,TGTGCCAGCAGCCCCTCCTTTACCACAGATACGCAGTATTTT,TRBJ2-3,TRBV14,.,many
CASSLNPVSSYNEQFF,TGTGCCAGCAGCCTCAACCCGGTTAGCTCCTACAATGAGCAGTTCTTC,TRBJ2-1,TRBV7-2,.,many
CATRDGGAYNEQFF,TGTGCCACCAGGGACGGGGGTGCGTACAATGAGCAGTTCTTC,TRBJ2-1,TRBV24-1,.,many
CASSAAAGNTIYF,TGCGCCAGCAGCGCGGCCGCTGGAAACACCATATATTTT,TRBJ1-3,TRBV10-1,.,many
CASSPRAESYEQYF,TGCGCCAGCAGCCCCCGTGCCGAATCCTACGAGCAGTACTTC,TRBJ2-7,TRBV5-1,.,many
CAISEVAVRGYEQYF,TGTGCCATCAGTGAGGTGGCAGTTAGGGGTTACGAGCAGTACTTC,TRBJ2-7,TRBV10-3,.,many
CASRGTLYEQYF,TGTGCCAGCAGGGGGACACTGTACGAGCAGTACTTC,TRBJ2-7,TRBV3-1,.,many
CSVRMSGYGYTF,TGCAGCGTTCGCATGTCGGGATATGGCTACACCTTC,TRBJ1-2,TRBV29-1,.,.
CASSPDRNIQYF,TGTGCCAGCAGTCCCGATCGAAACATTCAGTACTTC,TRBJ2-4,TRBV27,.,many
CASSPRAQSSYNEQFF,TGTGCCAGCAGTCCTAGGGCACAGAGCTCCTACAATGAGCAGTTCTTC,TRBJ2-1,TRBV14,.,many
CASSLGIGAGANVLTF,TGCGCCAGCAGCTTGGGGATTGGGGCCGGGGCCAACGTCCTGACTTTC,TRBJ2-6,TRBV5-1,.,many
CASSHPGGLNTEAFF,TGCGCCAGCAGCCACCCAGGGGGACTGAACACTGAAGCTTTCTTT,TRBJ1-1,TRBV4-1,TRBD1,many
CASSADLGDTQYF,TGTGCCAGCAGTGCAGATCTGGGAGATACGCAGTATTTT,TRBJ2-3,TRBV2,.,many
CASSLSGTQNQPQHF,TGTGCCAGCAGTTTATCCGGGACACAAAATCAGCCCCAGCATTTT,TRBJ1-5,TRBV28,.,many
CSVKPPEANEQFF,TGCAGCGTTAAACCCCCAGAAGCCAATGAGCAGTTCTTC,TRBJ2-1,TRBV29-1,.,many
CAWRPGQGSTEAFF,TGTGCCTGGAGACCAGGACAGGGATCTACGGAAGCTTTCTTT,TRBJ1-1,TRBV30,TRBD1,few
CSARKTGDSNQPQHF,TGCAGTGCTAGGAAGACAGGGGATAGCAATCAGCCCCAGCATTTT,TRBJ1-5,TRBV20-1,TRBD1,.
CASSQLAPATYGETQYF,TGTGCCAGCAGCCAGCTAGCACCGGCGACATACGGGGAGACCCAGTACTTC,TRBJ2-5,TRBV3-1,.,few
CASTFGGTNTEAFF,TGTGCCAGCACTTTTGGGGGGACGAACACTGAAGCTTTCTTT,TRBJ1-1,TRBV19,.,many
CASSYWTSGSSMYEQYF,TGCGCCAGCAGTTACTGGACTAGCGGGAGTAGCATGTACGAGCAGTACTTC,TRBJ2-7,TRBV5-1,TRBD2,.
CASSPVGGWTGELFF,TGTGCCAGCAGCCCAGTGGGGGGCTGGACCGGGGAGCTGTTTTTT,TRBJ2-2,TRBV7-8,.,many